This is a list of T cell receptor beta chains from one sample in a study of CD8 T cells in ankylosing spondylitis. TCRdb re-analysed the 5' RACE reads in MiXCR, keeping a single row per CDR3 protein. Found here are about 160,000 distinct CDR3 sequences, around a tenth of them singletons; the top ten hold around 15%. The material sequenced was blood, either unsorted or a sorted T cell fraction (not recorded which). The receptors derive from a female donor with ankylosing spondylitis or in good health (not recorded which). CDR3s include the opening cysteine and the closing phenylalanine or tryptophan. Each record gives: D gene, clone size, J gene, V gene, CDR3 protein, CDR3 DNA. A D gene is named only where the DNA matches it firmly. Size is stated for part of the rows, as once, few or many counts, or as a class when the clone is expanded.

TRBD2,few,TRBJ2-1,TRBV11-2,CASSSVTSGSRSSYNEQFF,TGTGCCAGCAGCTCGGTTACTAGCGGGAGTAGGAGCTCCTACAATGAGCAGTTCTTC
.,.,TRBJ1-1,TRBV6-1,CASIPKGGRPDTEAFF,TGTGCCAGCATTCCTAAAGGGGGGCGTCCGGACACTGAAGCTTTCTTT
TRBD2,few,TRBJ2-1,TRBV28,CASSGGLAAVYNEQFF,TGTGCCAGCAGTGGAGGGCTAGCGGCAGTTTACAATGAGCAGTTCTTC
.,few,TRBJ2-1,TRBV24-1,CATSDSGASNEQFF,TGTGCCACCAGTGATTCAGGGGCGTCAAACGAGCAGTTCTTC
.,.,TRBJ2-2,TRBV7-6,CASSPSTTRSWGGELFF,TGTGCCAGCAGCCCCAGCACTACTAGGAGTTGGGGCGGGGAGCTGTTTTTT
.,.,TRBJ2-6,TRBV7-8,CASSRDRNSGANVLTF,TGTGCCAGCAGCCGAGACAGGAACTCTGGGGCCAACGTCCTGACTTTC
.,.,TRBJ2-3,TRBV3-1,CASTLGLASTDTQYF,TGTGCCAGCACCCTGGGCCTAGCGTCCACAGATACGCAGTATTTT
TRBD2,many,TRBJ2-1,TRBV6-2/TRBV6-3,CASNQGLAGGIPPYNEQFF,TGTGCCAGCAACCAGGGGCTAGCGGGAGGAATACCCCCCTACAATGAGCAGTTCTTC
.,.,TRBJ1-4,TRBV27,CASSLSGLMIEKLFF,TGTGCCAGCAGTTTAAGCGGTTTAATGATAGAAAAACTGTTTTTT
TRBD2,few,TRBJ2-4,TRBV5-1,CASSLRTSGIAGTKNIQYF,TGCGCCAGCAGCTTGCGGACTAGCGGGATCGCTGGAACCAAAAACATTCAGTACTTC
TRBD2,many,TRBJ2-2,TRBV4-3,CASSPTSGANTGELFF,TGCGCCAGCAGCCCGACTAGCGGGGCGAACACCGGGGAGCTGTTTTTT
.,.,TRBJ2-2,TRBV30,CACGQNTGELFF,TGTGCCTGTGGACAGAACACCGGGGAGCTGTTTTTT
.,few,TRBJ1-1,TRBV29-1,CSVEDHEFGLLGAFF,TGCAGCGTTGAAGATCACGAATTCGGTCTGTTGGGAGCTTTCTTT
TRBD2,few,TRBJ2-5,TRBV15,CATSRDPSGEETQYF,TGTGCCACCAGCAGAGACCCTAGCGGGGAAGAGACCCAGTACTTC
TRBD2,.,TRBJ2-2,TRBV3-1,CASSPTRGRDRGAGELFF,TGTGCCAGCAGCCCTACCCGCGGGCGAGACCGGGGGGCCGGGGAGCTGTTTTTT
.,.,TRBJ2-2,TRBV7-9,CASGRASGELFF,TGTGCCAGCGGTCGGGCCTCGGGGGAGCTGTTTTTT
.,many,TRBJ1-2,TRBV10-3,CAISEARGRNYGYTF,TGTGCCATCAGTGAGGCCCGGGGCCGTAACTATGGCTACACCTTC
TRBD2,few,TRBJ2-7,TRBV7-2,CASSFRAGATDEQYF,TGTGCCAGCAGCTTTCGAGCGGGAGCGACCGACGAGCAGTACTTC
.,many,TRBJ1-1,TRBV5-1,CASSLVAVGNTEAFF,TGCGCCAGCAGCTTGGTGGCGGTTGGGAACACTGAAGCTTTCTTT